Sequencing of this T cell receptor beta chain was carried out in a study of molecular identifiers for immune sequencing clone quantification. MiXCR, run by TCRdb on the PCR reads, gives a single entry per CDR3 protein. This table has approximately 100,000 distinct CDR3 sequences, roughly a third appearing once. The length of the CDR3 is 15 residues. Germline CDR1 DFQATT, CDR2 SNEGSKA (reference sequence). V dropped 2 bases and J dropped 5; count of bases not matched to a gene: 7. This clonotype has just a few counts. The specimen sequenced was naive CD8+ T cells from blood, with Jurkat cell RNA spiked in. Subset given: FACS-sorted CD8+CD4-CCR7+CD45RA+ naive T cells. This clonotype was sampled from a human donor in good health. Some libraries in this study had Jurkat cell RNA spiked in. V gene TRBV20-1 combines with J gene TRBJ1-5, with 9 bases that match TRBD1. CDR3 nucleotides: TGCAGTGCTAGACAACAGGGGGCCGGCCATCAGCCCCAGCATTTT. Its protein product is CSARQQGAGHQPQHF.